Below are 22 T cell receptor beta chains sequenced from a single sample in a study of T-cell memory formation after mild COVID-19. TCRdb reprocessed the 5' RACE reads with MiXCR, giving one entry per CDR3 protein. This sample has around 340,000 distinct CDR3 sequences, with 12% to 15% found just once. Sequenced input: PBMCs or a T cell subset sorted from them (not recorded which). The origin of the receptors is a man between 18 and 35 years old who had mild COVID-19 (a few samples of this study predate the infection). Cell type and time point are not known.

As concerns this clonotype: It may be a read error: a sequence one base away is much more abundant. The chain joins TRBV11-3 to TRBJ2-5, with D tentatively TRBD2 (5 bases). This CDR3 contains 14 residues. The V gene lost 1 base and the J gene lost 10 bases, with 16 bases spanning the gap. Per the germline V gene, CDR1 is SGHNT and CDR2 is YENEEA. The CDR3 coding sequence is TGTGCCAGCAGCTTAGGAGTGGCTAGCCATATCCAGTACTTC. Residues: CASSLGVASHIQYF.

The J gene is TRBJ1-2, the V gene TRBV6-6; D is uncertain. Germline V gene data show CDR1 as MNHNY and CDR2 as SVGAGI (reference sequence). The CDR3 contains 11 residues. V was shortened by 10 bases and J by 8 bases, with 14 bases between the two germline ends. This chain's CDR3 is CATAVGGGYTF. The CDR3 DNA reads as TGTGCCACGGCGGTGGGAGGAGGCTACACCTTC.

DNA of the CDR3: TGTGCCAGCAGCACGATCCTCTCTGGAAACACCATATATTTT. This gives the protein CASSTILSGNTIYF. The chain combines TRBV21-1 with TRBJ1-3. TRBV21-1 is tagged as a pseudogene. There are 14 residues in the CDR3.

Ten or more counts support this clonotype. The chain links TRBV2 to TRBJ2-7; the D is unclear. Trimming stripped 2 bases from V and 2 bases from J, with 4 bases between. The CDR3 has 12 residues. Germline values: CDR1 SNHLY, CDR2 FYNNEI. In nucleotides, the CDR3 is TGTGCCAGCAGTGAATCTGCCTACGAGCAGTACTTC. Residues: CASSESAYEQYF.

V is TRBV6-5 and J is TRBJ1-2; 7 nucleotides agree with TRBD1. The germline V gene encodes CDR1 MNHEY and CDR2 SVGAGI. The CDR3 consists of 15 residues. V was clipped by 6 bases and J by 0 bases; unmatched bases: 7. This CDR3 reads CASSPGGTANYGYTF. DNA of the CDR3: TGTGCCAGCAGCCCGGGGGGGACAGCTAACTATGGCTACACCTTC.

This clonotype was counted many times. The genes are TRBV4-1 and TRBJ2-5; D is possibly TRBD1 or TRBD2 (7 bases each). Germline V CDR1 and CDR2: MGHRA, YSYEKL. The CDR3 contains 15 residues. The V and J ends lost 2 bases and 5 bases respectively, with 15 bases between them. CDR3 DNA: TGCGCCAGCAGCCAACCGAGGGGAGGGGGCGAGACCCAGTACTTC. This encodes CASSQPRGGGETQYF.

J is TRBJ1-6 and V is TRBV7-2; possible D gene TRBD1, 5 bases. The V gene's germline CDR1 is SGHTA and CDR2 FQGNSA. The CDR3 sequence is 15 residues long. Between the trimmed V and J ends, which lost 5 bases and 9 bases, there was a span of 17 bases. The CDR3 region has the DNA TGTGCCAGCAGCCCACCCGGGACGGCCTTTTCACCCCTCCACTTT. Translating gives CASSPPGTAFSPLHF.

This clonotype occurred a few times. The chain joins TRBV5-8 to TRBJ2-3; the match to TRBD1 covers 8 bases. This CDR3 is built from 13 residues. J gave up 3 bases and V 3 bases, and 0 bases lay outside the gene matches. Germline V gene data show CDR1 as SGHTS and CDR2 as YDEGEE. The CDR3: CASSWTGTDTQYF. The CDR3 DNA is TGTGCCAGCAGCTGGACAGGGACAGATACGCAGTATTTT.

This clonotype came up a few times. J is TRBJ2-6 and V is TRBV9; D is possibly TRBD1 (5 bases). Germline-derived CDR1 and CDR2 are SGDLS and YYNGEE. The CDR3 sequence is 17 residues long. Deletions cut 0 bases from V and 2 bases from J, with 12 bases between. The CDR3 spells CASSVAGAGPGANVLTF. In DNA form, the CDR3 reads TGTGCCAGCAGCGTAGCCGGCGCAGGGCCTGGGGCCAACGTCCTGACTTTC.

This clonotype was observed many times. The rearrangement links TRBV4-3 to TRBJ2-5, with D unclear. The V end lost 4 bases, the J end lost 3 bases, and 9 bases lay between the germline ends. Germline assignment: CDR1 LGHNA and CDR2 YSLEER. The CDR3 is 13 amino acids. The CDR3 is CASSLRAKETQYF. The CDR3 nucleotides are TGCGCCAGCAGCCTCCGGGCAAAAGAGACCCAGTACTTC.

This clonotype was counted only a few times. The chain links TRBV5-1 to TRBJ1-6; D is uncertain. V lost 1 base, J lost 1 base, and 6 bases lay in between. The CDR3 extends over 15 amino acids. Germline CDR1 is SGHRS and CDR2 is YFSETQ. The CDR3 sequence is CASSLQQSYNSPLHF. The DNA for the CDR3 is TGCGCCAGCAGCTTGCAGCAGTCCTATAATTCACCCCTCCACTTT.

This chain links TRBV11-2 with TRBJ2-5; 12 bases fit TRBD2. CDR1 and CDR2 (germline): SGHAT, FQNNGV. V was pared by 6 bases and J by 2 bases, with 7 bases of the junction left unmatched. The CDR3 has 16 residues. The CDR3 DNA sequence: TGTGCCAGCAGTTCCTGGACTAGCGGGGAGCAAGAGACCCAGTACTTC. Residues: CASSSWTSGEQETQYF.

This clonotype was found a few times. The CDR3 DNA reads as TGTGCCAGCAGTTATTCCAACCGACAGGCCACTCCTTTCTTT. Amino acid sequence: CASSYSNRQATPFF. The rearrangement uses TRBV6-5 and TRBJ1-1, with a weak D call TRBD1 (6 bases). The CDR3 has 14 residues. Germline values: CDR1 MNHEY, CDR2 SVGAGI. V gave up 3 bases and J gave up 12 bases, with 20 bases separating them.

This clonotype was seen a handful of times. J is TRBJ1-1 and V is TRBV2, with 9 positions matching TRBD1. Per germline, CDR1 SNHLY and CDR2 FYNNEI. Trimming cost V 6 bases and J 3 bases; bases outside gene matches: 8. The length of the CDR3 is 15 residues. The CDR3 bases are TGTGCCAGCAGGGACCACAGGGGGCTGTACACTGAAGCTTTCTTT. It yields the protein CASRDHRGLYTEAFF.

The rearrangement links TRBV7-2 to TRBJ1-4; D is undetermined. Trimming cost V 1 base and J 4 bases, with 10 bases left between them. This CDR3 is built from 15 residues. Germline V CDR1 and CDR2: SGHTA, FQGNSA. The CDR3, as DNA: TGTGCCAGCAGCTTAGTTTTCACCAGTAATGAAAAACTGTTTTTT. It yields the protein CASSLVFTSNEKLFF.

The V call is TRBV7-2, the J call TRBJ2-1; no firm D call. V lost 5 bases, J lost 7 bases, and 15 bases lay in between. This CDR3 comprises 14 residues. Germline loops: CDR1 SGHTA, CDR2 FQGNSA. CDR3 in DNA: TGTGCCAGCAGCCAACCGCTTGGTGCGAATGAGCAGTTCTTC. The encoded protein is CASSQPLGANEQFF.

This clonotype was seen once. CDR3: CSARDRSGTGVRSPLHF. The CDR3 DNA follows: TGCAGTGCTAGAGATCGATCTGGTACAGGGGTTCGGTCACCCCTCCACTTT. The chain has TRBV20-1 and TRBJ1-6, with 7 bases matching TRBD1. The CDR3 sequence is 17 residues long. J lost 10 bases, V lost 0 bases, and 15 bases had no gene match. The V gene's germline CDR1 is DFQATT and CDR2 SNEGSKA (reference sequence).

This chain connects TRBV4-3 to TRBJ2-3; maybe TRBD2 (5 bases). From germline, CDR1 is LGHNA and CDR2 YSLEER. The V and J ends lost 2 bases and 6 bases respectively, with 6 bases between them. The CDR3 runs to 12 residues. The CDR3 is CASSQTRDTQYF. The CDR3 DNA reads as TGCGCCAGCAGCCAAACTAGGGATACGCAGTATTTT.

The chain joins TRBV4-1 to TRBJ2-7; the D is unclear. Germline CDR1 reads MGHRA; CDR2 reads YSYEKL. With 0 bases removed from V and 2 bases from J, the gap between germline ends came to 11 bases. The CDR3 runs to 15 residues. The CDR3: CASSQDRNGPYEQYF. The CDR3, as DNA: TGCGCCAGCAGCCAAGATCGGAACGGCCCCTACGAGCAGTACTTC.

V and J are TRBV7-2 and TRBJ2-1, with D uncertain. Trimming took 4 bases from V and 0 from J, leaving 10 bases between them. The CDR3 runs 15 residues. Germline assignment: CDR1 SGHTA and CDR2 FQGNSA. CDR3 protein: CASSSDPSSYNEQFF. In DNA, the CDR3 is TGTGCCAGCAGCTCAGACCCCAGCTCCTACAATGAGCAGTTCTTC.

CDR3 coding DNA: TGTGCCACCAGTGATTTCTACGAGCAGTACTTC. Translation: CATSDFYEQYF. This sequence joins TRBV24-1 and TRBJ2-7, with D uncertain. V shed 1 base and J shed 3 bases, with 0 bases lying between them. There are 11 residues in the CDR3. Germline-derived CDR1 and CDR2 are KGHDR and SFDVKD.

This clonotype was seen a single time. The chain's CDR3 is CASYTTCYEQYF. The CDR3 nucleotides read TGTGCCAGCTATACAACCTGTTACGAGCAGTACTTC. J is TRBJ2-7 and V is TRBV2; no clear D. Trimming shortened V by 8 bases and J by 4 bases, and 12 bases separated the two germline ends. Germline CDR1 and CDR2: SNHLY and FYNNEI. The CDR3 is made up of 12 amino acids.